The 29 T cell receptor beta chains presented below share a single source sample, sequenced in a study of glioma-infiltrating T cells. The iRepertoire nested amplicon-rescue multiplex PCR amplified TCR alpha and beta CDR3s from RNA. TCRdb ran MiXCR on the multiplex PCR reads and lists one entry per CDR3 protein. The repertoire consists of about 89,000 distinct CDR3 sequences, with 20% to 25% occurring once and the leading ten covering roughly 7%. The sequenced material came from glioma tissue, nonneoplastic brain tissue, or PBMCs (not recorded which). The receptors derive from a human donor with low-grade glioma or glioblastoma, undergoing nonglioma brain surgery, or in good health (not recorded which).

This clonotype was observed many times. The CDR3 DNA follows: TGCAGTGCTTCGCTACAGGGCATATCTGGAAACACCATATATTTT. Its protein is CSASLQGISGNTIYF. This rearrangement joins TRBV20-1 to TRBJ1-3; a possible D gene is TRBD1 (6 bases). CDR1 is DFQATT, CDR2 SNEGSKA, per germline (reference sequence). The CDR3 runs to 15 residues. The germline V and J ends were trimmed by 5 bases and 1 base, with 15 bases remaining between them.

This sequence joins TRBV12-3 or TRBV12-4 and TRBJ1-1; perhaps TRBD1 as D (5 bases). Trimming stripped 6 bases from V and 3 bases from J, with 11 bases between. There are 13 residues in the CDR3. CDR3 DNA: TGTGCCAGCAGGGAATGGACACACACTGAAGCTTTCTTT. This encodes CASREWTHTEAFF.

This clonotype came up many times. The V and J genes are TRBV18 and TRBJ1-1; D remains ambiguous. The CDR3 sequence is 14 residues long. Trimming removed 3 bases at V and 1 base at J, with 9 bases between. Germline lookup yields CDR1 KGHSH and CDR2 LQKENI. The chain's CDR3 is CASSPRARNTEAFF. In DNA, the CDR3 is TGTGCCAGCTCACCGAGGGCGCGGAACACTGAAGCTTTCTTT.

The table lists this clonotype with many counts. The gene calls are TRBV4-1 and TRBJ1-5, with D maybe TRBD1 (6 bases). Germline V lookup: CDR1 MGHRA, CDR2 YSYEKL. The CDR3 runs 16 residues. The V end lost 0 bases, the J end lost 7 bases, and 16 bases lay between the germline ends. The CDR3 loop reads CASSQDAGDNQQPQHF. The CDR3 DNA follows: TGCGCCAGCAGCCAAGATGCAGGGGATAATCAGCAGCCCCAGCATTTT.

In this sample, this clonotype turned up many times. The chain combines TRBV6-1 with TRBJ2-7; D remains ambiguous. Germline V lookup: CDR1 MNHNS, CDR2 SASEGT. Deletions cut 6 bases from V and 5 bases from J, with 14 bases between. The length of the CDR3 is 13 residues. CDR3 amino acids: CASRQGRVHEQYF. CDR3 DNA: TGTGCCAGCAGACAAGGAAGAGTCCACGAGCAGTACTTC.

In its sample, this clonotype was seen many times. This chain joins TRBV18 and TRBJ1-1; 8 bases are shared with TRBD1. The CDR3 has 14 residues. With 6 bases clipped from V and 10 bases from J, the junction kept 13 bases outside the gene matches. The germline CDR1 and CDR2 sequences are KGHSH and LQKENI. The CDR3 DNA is TGTGCCAGCTCCCCCGGGGCCGGACAGGGTAGAGCTTTCTTT. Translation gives CASSPGAGQGRAFF.

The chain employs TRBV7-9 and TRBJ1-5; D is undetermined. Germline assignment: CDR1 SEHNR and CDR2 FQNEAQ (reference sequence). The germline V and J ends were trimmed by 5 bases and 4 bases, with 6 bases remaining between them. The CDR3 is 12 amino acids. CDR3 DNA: TGTGCCAGCAGCGTGGAAAATCAGCCCCAGCATTTT. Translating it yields CASSVENQPQHF.

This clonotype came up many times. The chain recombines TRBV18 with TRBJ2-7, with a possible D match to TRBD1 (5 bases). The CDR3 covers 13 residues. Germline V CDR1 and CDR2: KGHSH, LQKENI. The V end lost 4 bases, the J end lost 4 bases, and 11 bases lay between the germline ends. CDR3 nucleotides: TGTGCCAGCTCACAGGGGCCAGGATACGAGCAGTACTTC. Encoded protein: CASSQGPGYEQYF.

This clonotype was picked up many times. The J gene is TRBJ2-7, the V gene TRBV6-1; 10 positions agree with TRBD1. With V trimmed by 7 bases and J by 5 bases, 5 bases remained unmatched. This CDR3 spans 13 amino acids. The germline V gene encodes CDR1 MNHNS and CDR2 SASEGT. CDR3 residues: CASKRQGANEQYF. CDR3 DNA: TGTGCCAGCAAACGACAGGGGGCTAACGAGCAGTACTTC.

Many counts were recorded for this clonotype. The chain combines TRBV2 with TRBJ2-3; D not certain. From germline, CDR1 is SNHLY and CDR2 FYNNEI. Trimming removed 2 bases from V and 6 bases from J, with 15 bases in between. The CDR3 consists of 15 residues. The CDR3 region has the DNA TGTGCCAGCAGTGAACTTACCCTTAATTCTGATACGCAGTATTTT. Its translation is CASSELTLNSDTQYF.

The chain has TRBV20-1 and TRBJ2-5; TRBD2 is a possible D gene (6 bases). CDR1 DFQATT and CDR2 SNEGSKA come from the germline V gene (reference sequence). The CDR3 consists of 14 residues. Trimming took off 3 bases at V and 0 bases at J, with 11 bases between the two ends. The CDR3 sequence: CSARISGYQETQYF. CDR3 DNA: TGCAGTGCTAGGATTAGCGGTTACCAAGAGACCCAGTACTTC.

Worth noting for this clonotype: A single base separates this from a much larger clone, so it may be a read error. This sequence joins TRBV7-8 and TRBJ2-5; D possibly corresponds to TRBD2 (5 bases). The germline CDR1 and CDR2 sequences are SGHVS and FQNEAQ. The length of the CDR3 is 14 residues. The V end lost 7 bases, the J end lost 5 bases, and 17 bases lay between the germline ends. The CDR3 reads CASTPDGEKETQYF. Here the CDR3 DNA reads TGTGCCAGCACCCCGGACGGGGAAAAGGAGACCCAGTACTTC. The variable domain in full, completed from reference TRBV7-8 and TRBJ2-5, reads GAGVSQSPRYKVAKRGQDVALRCDPISGHVSLFWYQQALGQGPEFLTYFQNEAQLDKSGLPSDRFFAERPEGSVSTLKIQRTQQEDSAVYLCASTPDGEKETQYFGPGTRLLVL.

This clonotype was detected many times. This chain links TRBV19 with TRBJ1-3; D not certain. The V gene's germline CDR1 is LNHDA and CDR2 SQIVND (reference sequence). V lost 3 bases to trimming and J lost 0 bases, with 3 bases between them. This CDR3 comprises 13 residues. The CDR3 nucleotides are TGTGCCAGTAGTATTGACTCTGGAAACACCATATATTTT. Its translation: CASSIDSGNTIYF.

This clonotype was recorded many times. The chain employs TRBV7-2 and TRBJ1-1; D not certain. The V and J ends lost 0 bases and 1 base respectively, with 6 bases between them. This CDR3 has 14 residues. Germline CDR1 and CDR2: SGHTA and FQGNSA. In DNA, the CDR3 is TGTGCCAGCAGCTTAGCGCGGAGGAACACTGAAGCTTTCTTT. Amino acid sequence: CASSLARRNTEAFF.

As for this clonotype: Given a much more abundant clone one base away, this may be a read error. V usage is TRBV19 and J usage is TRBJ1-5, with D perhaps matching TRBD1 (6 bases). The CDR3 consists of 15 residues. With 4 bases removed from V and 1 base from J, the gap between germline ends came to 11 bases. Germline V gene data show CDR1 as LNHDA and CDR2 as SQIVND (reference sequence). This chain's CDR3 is CASSTGALSNQPQHF. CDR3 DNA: TGTGCCAGTAGTACGGGGGCGCTAAGCAATCAGCCCCAGCATTTT.

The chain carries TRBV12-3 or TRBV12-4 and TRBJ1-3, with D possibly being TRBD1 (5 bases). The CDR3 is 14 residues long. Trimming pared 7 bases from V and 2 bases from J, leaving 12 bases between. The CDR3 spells CASIMRGTGNTIYF. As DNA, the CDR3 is TGTGCCAGCATCATGAGGGGTACTGGAAACACCATATATTTT.

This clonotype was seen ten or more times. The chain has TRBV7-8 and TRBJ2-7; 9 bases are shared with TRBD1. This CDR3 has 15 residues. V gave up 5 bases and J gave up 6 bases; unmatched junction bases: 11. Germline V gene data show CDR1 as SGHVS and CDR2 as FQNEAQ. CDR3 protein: CASSASAGQGAEQYF. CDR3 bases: TGTGCCAGCAGCGCCAGCGCGGGACAGGGCGCCGAGCAGTACTTC.

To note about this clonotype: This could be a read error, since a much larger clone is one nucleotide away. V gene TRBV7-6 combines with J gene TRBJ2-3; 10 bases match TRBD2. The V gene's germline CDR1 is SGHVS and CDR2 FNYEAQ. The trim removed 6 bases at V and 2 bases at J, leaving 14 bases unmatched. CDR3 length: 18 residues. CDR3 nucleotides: TGTGCCAGCAGTTATTCCTATCTAGCGGGGGAGTTCACAGATACGCAGTATTTT. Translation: CASSYSYLAGEFTDTQYF.

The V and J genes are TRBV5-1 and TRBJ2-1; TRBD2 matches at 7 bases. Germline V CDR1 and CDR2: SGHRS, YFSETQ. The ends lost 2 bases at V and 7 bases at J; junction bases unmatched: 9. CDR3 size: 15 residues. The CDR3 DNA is TGCGCCAGCAGCTTCTCTGGCGGGGGTAATAATGAGCAGTTCTTC. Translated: CASSFSGGGNNEQFF.

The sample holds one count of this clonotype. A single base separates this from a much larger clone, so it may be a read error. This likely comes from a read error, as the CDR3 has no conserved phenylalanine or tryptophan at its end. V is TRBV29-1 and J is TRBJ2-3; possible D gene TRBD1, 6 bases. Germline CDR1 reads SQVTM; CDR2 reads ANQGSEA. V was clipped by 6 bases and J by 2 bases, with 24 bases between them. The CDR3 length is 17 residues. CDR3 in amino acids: CSVTGQPGTPHTDTQYL. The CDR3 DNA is TGCAGCGTGACCGGACAGCCGGGCACCCCACACACAGATACGCAGTATCTT.

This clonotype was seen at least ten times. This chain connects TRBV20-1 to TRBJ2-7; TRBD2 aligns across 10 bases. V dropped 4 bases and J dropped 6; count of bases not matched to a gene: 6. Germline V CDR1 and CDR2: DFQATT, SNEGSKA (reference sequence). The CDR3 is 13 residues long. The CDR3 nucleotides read TGCAGTGCTACAGAGCGGGGGGGAGTCGAGCAGTACTTC. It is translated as CSATERGGVEQYF.

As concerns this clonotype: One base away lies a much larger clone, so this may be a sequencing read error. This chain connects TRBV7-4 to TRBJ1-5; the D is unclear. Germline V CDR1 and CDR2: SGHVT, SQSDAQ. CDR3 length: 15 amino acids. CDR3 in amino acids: CDSSPEYSSNQPQHF. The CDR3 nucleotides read TGTGACAGCAGCCCGGAATACAGTAGCAATCAGCCCCAGCATTTT.

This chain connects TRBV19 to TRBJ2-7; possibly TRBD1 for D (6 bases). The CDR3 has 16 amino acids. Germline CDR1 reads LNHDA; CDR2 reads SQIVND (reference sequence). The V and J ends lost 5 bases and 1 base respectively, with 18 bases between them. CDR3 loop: CASSGRDTERSYEQYF. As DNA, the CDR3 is TGTGCCAGTAGTGGCCGGGACACCGAACGTTCCTACGAGCAGTACTTC.

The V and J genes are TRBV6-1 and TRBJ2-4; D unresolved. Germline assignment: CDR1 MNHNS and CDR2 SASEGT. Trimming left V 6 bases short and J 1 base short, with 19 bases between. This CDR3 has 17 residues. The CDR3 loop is CASSTQPPDFAKNIQYF. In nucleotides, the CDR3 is TGTGCCAGCAGCACACAACCCCCTGACTTTGCCAAAAACATTCAGTACTTC.

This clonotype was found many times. CDR3 sequence: CASSRRNQPQHF. CDR3 DNA: TGTGCCAGCAGCCGACGGAATCAGCCCCAGCATTTT. This rearrangement joins TRBV7-2 to TRBJ1-5; D gene ambiguous. V was clipped by 5 bases and J by 4 bases, with 6 bases between them. Germline V gives CDR1 SGHTA, CDR2 FQGNSA. This CDR3 comprises 12 residues.

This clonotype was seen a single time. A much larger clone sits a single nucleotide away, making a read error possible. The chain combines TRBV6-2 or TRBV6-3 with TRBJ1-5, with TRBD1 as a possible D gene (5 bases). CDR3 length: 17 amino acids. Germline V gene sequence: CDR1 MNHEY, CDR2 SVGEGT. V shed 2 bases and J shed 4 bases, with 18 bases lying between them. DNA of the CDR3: TGTGCCAGCAGTTACAGGGGTAGGGCGGGAGAGAATCAGCCCCAGCATTTT. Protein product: CASSYRGRAGENQPQHF.

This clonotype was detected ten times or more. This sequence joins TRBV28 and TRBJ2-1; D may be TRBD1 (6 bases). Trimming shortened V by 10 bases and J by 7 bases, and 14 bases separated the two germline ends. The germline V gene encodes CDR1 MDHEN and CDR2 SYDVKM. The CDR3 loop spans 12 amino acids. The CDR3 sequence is CATQAQGNEQFF. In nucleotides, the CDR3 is TGTGCCACCCAGGCACAGGGAAATGAGCAGTTCTTC.

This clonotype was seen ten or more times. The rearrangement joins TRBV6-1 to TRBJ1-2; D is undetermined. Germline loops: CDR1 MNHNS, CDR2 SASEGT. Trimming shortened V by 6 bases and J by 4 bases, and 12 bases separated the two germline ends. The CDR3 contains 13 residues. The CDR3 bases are TGTGCCAGCAGCCCCGACGGCATCTATGGCTACACCTTC. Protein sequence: CASSPDGIYGYTF.

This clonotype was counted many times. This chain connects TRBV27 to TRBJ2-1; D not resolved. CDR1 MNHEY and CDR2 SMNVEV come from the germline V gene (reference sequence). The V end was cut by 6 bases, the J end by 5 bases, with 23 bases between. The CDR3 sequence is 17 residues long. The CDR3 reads CASSPPPWARLDNEQFF. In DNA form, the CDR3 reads TGTGCCAGCAGCCCACCCCCCTGGGCTAGATTAGACAATGAGCAGTTCTTC.